These 6 T cell receptor beta chains originate from one sample sequenced in a study of identical twins. TCRdb used MiXCR to reprocess the 5' RACE reads, holding one entry per CDR3 protein. The repertoire holds around 480,000 distinct CDR3 sequences, 13% to 15% seen once, with more than 0.8% in the top ten. These sequences were also reported in another study, on yellow fever vaccine responses in identical twins.

The specimen was CD4+ T cells sorted from blood. The receptor source for this set is a woman younger than 35 in good health.

The chain combines TRBV10-2 with TRBJ2-7, with unresolved D. The CDR3 covers 14 residues. Germline V CDR1 and CDR2: WSHSY, SAAADI. The germline V and J ends were trimmed by 4 bases and 3 bases, with 13 bases remaining between them. CDR3 in amino acids: CASSVLDKNYEQYF. For the CDR3, the DNA is TGCGCCAGCAGTGTGCTAGATAAAAACTACGAGCAGTACTTC.

This clonotype was seen repeatedly, ten times or more. This chain links TRBV29-1 with TRBJ1-3, with 10 bases matching TRBD1. With 6 bases clipped from V and 7 bases from J, the junction kept 3 bases outside the gene matches. Germline values: CDR1 SQVTM, CDR2 ANQGSEA. The CDR3 sequence is 12 residues long. The CDR3 loop reads CSVGTGENTIYF. Written as DNA, the CDR3 is TGCAGCGTGGGGACAGGGGAGAACACCATATATTTT. The variable domain in full, completed from reference TRBV29-1 and TRBJ1-3, reads SAVISQKPSRDICQRGTSLTIQCQVDSQVTMMFWYRQQPGQSLTLIATANQGSEATYESGFVIDKFPISRPNLTFSTLTVSNMSPEDSSIYLCSVGTGENTIYFGEGSWLTVV.

V usage is TRBV6-1 and J usage is TRBJ2-3; D might be TRBD2 (6 bases). Between the trimmed V and J ends, which lost 1 base and 6 bases, there was a span of 8 bases. CDR1 and CDR2 (germline): MNHNS, SASEGT. The CDR3 totals 13 residues. The CDR3 loop reads CASSEEGGDTQYF. DNA of the CDR3: TGTGCCAGCAGTGAAGAAGGAGGGGATACGCAGTATTTT.

The chain is built from TRBV15 and TRBJ1-2, with no clear D. Germline V gene data show CDR1 as LNHNV and CDR2 as YYDKDF (reference sequence). The CDR3 contains 13 residues. The germline V and J ends were trimmed by 1 base and 7 bases, with 10 bases remaining between them. The chain's CDR3 is CATSRGLSGGYTF. DNA for the CDR3: TGTGCCACCAGCAGAGGACTGTCTGGTGGCTACACCTTC.

The gene calls are TRBV29-1 and TRBJ2-3; D is unresolved. Per germline, CDR1 SQVTM and CDR2 ANQGSEA. CDR3 length equals 14 residues. V lost 4 bases and J lost 0, with 11 bases in between. In nucleotides, the CDR3 is TGCAGCGTTGTAAGGGTGGATAGCACAGATACGCAGTATTTT. This encodes CSVVRVDSTDTQYF.

The chain couples TRBV30 to TRBJ2-6; TRBD1 might be the D (6 bases). Germline V gene lookup returns CDR1 GTSNPN and CDR2 SVGIG (reference sequence). V dropped 4 bases and J dropped 2 bases, with 12 bases sitting between them. The CDR3 has 15 amino acids. The CDR3 protein is CAWNLQGTGANVLTF. DNA for the CDR3: TGTGCCTGGAACCTACAGGGAACTGGGGCCAACGTCCTGACTTTC.